This section outlines one T cell receptor beta chain sequence together with its context. Its cognate antigen has yet to be identified. One end of the junction does not line up with germline, which may come from a read error. These data originate in a study of tumor and adjacent non-tumor tissue in lung cancer listed by TCRdb under 2018. In terms of the full investigation: Patients with adenocarcinoma (approximately twelve), squamous cell carcinoma (2) and small cell lung cancer (1) were included in the cohort. Bulk TCRbeta repertoires were compared between lung tumor tissue and matched distant non-tumor lung tissue obtained from 15 lung cancer patients. Ages among the approximately 15 patients ranged from about 31 to 76 years, there were 10 men and 5 women, and disease was at TNM stage I to III. TCRbeta CDR3 sequencing was performed on approximately 30 paired specimens, with one tumor sample and one normal lung sample collected per patient. In total, sequencing yielded 95 million to 150 million productive TCRbeta reads, which works out to an average of approximately 4.2 million reads per sample. What the study reported, not specific to this receptor: With only about 16 patients in the cohort, the authors noted that larger samples and more detailed clinical data are needed. Because peripheral blood was not sequenced, blood TCRbeta repertoires in the lung cancer patients of the study were not examined. The top 100 clones made up a significantly larger cumulative share of the repertoire in normal lung than in tumor tissue. Neither the sequencing platform nor unique molecular identifiers are named or mentioned anywhere in the methods. TCR diversity was significantly higher in younger patients, and higher tumor TCR diversity was associated with shorter overall and disease-free survival. Tumor tissue showed significantly greater TCR diversity (inverse Simpson) than normal lung tissue (roughly 430 vs 170, P = 0.0075, Mann-Whitney U test).

Library preparation employed multiplex PCR. The listed sequencing device is Illumina HiSeq 2500. Following protocols modified from ARM-PCR, the researchers constructed TCRbeta libraries through three rounds of nested PCR with primers (Table S4). Before sequencing, PCR products of 200-500 bp were excised from the gel and purified with the QIAquick gel extraction kit. The original methods were these. Trimmomatic was used to clean the reads, FLASH was used to merge the reads into complete CDR3 sequences, and MiTCR was used to assign the reads to V(D)J germline segments. VDJtools was used to compute clonal diversity as the inverse Simpson's index. In-frame sequences without a premature stop codon were defined as productive reads. TCRdb ran its own pipeline on the public reads, namely fastp trimming at Q25 and MiXCR clone calling, and kept in-frame beta chains. Each entry merges the rows of one CDR3 protein and shows their most common DNA and genes. The V and J calls, along with clone size, are taken from TCRdb and not from the paper's own processing. For this sample the table gives about 77,000 distinct CDR3 sequences, of which over 60% were detected only once. In total, the top ten clones hold around 40% of the sample.

Spanning cysteine to phenylalanine, the CDR3 consists of 15 amino acids. The kept DNA is CDR3 alone, 45 bases in frame from the first base. CDR1 and CDR2 are read off the germline V gene as MDHEN and SYDVKM. Bulk unsorted tissue served as the source for RNA extraction, and RNA quality was assessed using a NanoDrop ND-1000 and an Agilent 2100. The normal lung samples consisted of distant non-tumor tissue collected more than 3 cm from the tumor edge. Newly diagnosed lung cancer patients without prior chemotherapy who had been admitted for thoracic surgery in China between August and November 2014 were enrolled as donors. Patients with previous radiotherapy or chemotherapy, or with another concurrent cancer, were excluded from the study. Surgical tissue pieces of roughly 1-2 cm3 were preserved in RNAlater solution and stored at -80 °C until use.

Sequenced: distant non-tumor lung tissue. This chain joins TRBV28 to TRBJ2-3, with 9 central nucleotides matching TRBD1. This sequence was found in a man aged 65 to 85 with non-small cell lung cancer. The DNA sequence reads TGTGCCAGCAAAGGACAGGGGAGAAGAACAGATACGCAGTATTTC. Its translation reads: CASKGQGRRTDTQYF.